The clone carrying this TCR beta chain was observed a few times. The antigen is not known. The sample comes from a study of T cell responses to AZD1222 COVID-19 vaccine. Regarding the study as a whole: A reported finding is that nearly half of spike-specific TCRs target unmutated variant regions. Spike-specific TCR breadth and depth grew following two AZD1222 doses. In all cases, repertoires were sampled only after the peak T cell response.

The junction had 7 bases not matched to a gene; V was cut back by 5 bases and J by 4 bases. CDR1 is LNHDA, CDR2 SQIVND, per germline (reference sequence). The CDR3 loop spans 15 amino acids. The data were produced by immunoSEQ multiplex PCR, yet TCRdb's version contains in-frame clones alone and is incomplete. The profile shows fewer than 150,000 clones, 88% of them singletons. The clonotype was recovered from an adult who received the AZD1222 COVID-19 vaccine. Sequenced here: peripheral blood, sampled 28 days after the second AZD1222 dose. V is TRBV19 and J is TRBJ1-2; 10 bases fit TRBD1. CDR3 in amino acids: CASSGSTGGGYGYTF. The CDR3 region has the DNA TGTGCCAGTAGTGGCTCGACAGGGGGCGGCTATGGCTACACCTTC.